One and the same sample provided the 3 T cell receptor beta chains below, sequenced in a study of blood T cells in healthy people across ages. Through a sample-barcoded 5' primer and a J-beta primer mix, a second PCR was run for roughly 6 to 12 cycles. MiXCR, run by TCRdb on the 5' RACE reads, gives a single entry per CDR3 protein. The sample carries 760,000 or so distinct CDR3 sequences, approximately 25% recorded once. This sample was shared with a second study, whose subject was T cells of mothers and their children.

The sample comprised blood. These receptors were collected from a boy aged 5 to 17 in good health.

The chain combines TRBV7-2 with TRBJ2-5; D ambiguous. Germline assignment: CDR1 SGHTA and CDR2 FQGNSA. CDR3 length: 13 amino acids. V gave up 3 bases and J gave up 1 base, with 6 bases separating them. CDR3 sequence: CASSFALQETQYF. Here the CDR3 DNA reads TGTGCCAGCAGCTTTGCCCTCCAAGAGACCCAGTACTTC.

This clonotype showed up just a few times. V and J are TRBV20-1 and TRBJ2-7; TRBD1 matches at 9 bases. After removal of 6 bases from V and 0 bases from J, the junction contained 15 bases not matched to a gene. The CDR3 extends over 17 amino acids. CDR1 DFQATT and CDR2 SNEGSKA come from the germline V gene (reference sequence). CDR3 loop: CSARGDRAGPSSYEQYF. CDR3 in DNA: TGCAGTGCCCGCGGGGACAGGGCAGGTCCGTCCTCCTACGAGCAGTACTTC.

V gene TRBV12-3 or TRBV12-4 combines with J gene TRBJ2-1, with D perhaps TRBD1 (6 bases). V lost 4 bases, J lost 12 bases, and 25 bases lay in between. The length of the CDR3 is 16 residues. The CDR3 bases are TGTGCCAGCAGTTCTCCCTTGCCGGACGGCTTACAGGGGCAGTTCTTC. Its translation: CASSSPLPDGLQGQFF.